A selection of T cell receptor beta chains follows, all from one sample in a study of blood T cell repertoires in COVID-19. Using immunoSEQ multiplex PCR, the repertoire was profiled, and TCRdb retains in-frame clones only, with some absent. The sample records approximately 360,000 clones, nearly 90% being singletons. The sample was peripheral blood. These receptors all stem from a man younger than 35 with active or convalescent COVID-19. CDR3s include the opening cysteine and the closing phenylalanine or tryptophan. The order of the fields is V gene, clone size, J gene, D gene, CDR3 DNA, CDR3 protein. The D gene is left open where the match is weak. Size tells how often a clone was seen (once, few, many) or the class of an expanded clone, and some rows leave it out.

>TRBV24-1|-|TRBJ1-6|-
TGTGCCACCAGTGAAGGGGACACCGAATCATCACCCCTCCACTTT
CATSEGDTESSPLHF
>TRBV6-2/TRBV6-3|-|TRBJ2-3|-
TGTGCCAGCAGTTACTCGAGCGAGCTGGGCACAGATACGCAGTATTTT
CASSYSSELGTDTQYF
>TRBV4-2|-|TRBJ1-2|-
TGTGCCAGCAGCCAAGCGGGAGGTAACTATGGCTACACCTTC
CASSQAGGNYGYTF
>TRBV4-3|-|TRBJ2-1|TRBD2
TGCGCCAGCAGCCAAGGGACTAGCGGCTACAATGAGCAGTTCTTC
CASSQGTSGYNEQFF
>TRBV9|-|TRBJ2-7|TRBD2
TGTGCCAGCAGCGTAATACTAGCGGTACCCTACGAGCAGTACTTC
CASSVILAVPYEQYF
>TRBV7-9|-|TRBJ2-7|TRBD1
TGTGCCAGCAGCTCAGGGACAGGGGGCAGCTCCTACGAGCAGTACTTC
CASSSGTGGSSYEQYF
>TRBV28|-|TRBJ2-1|TRBD1
TGTGCCAGCAGCGAGGCGACAGGGGGCTCCTACAATGAGCAGTTCTTC
CASSEATGGSYNEQFF
>TRBV19|-|TRBJ1-5|-
TGTGCCAGTAGTCCCGTGGGTCCTAGTCAGCCCCAGCATTTT
CASSPVGPSQPQHF
>TRBV28|-|TRBJ2-7|TRBD2
TGTGCCAGCAACGGGGGGGGGATTTCCTCCGAGCAGTACTTC
CASNGGGISSEQYF
>TRBV4-2|-|TRBJ2-7|TRBD1
TGTGCCAGCAGCCAAGGGGGCCCCGGGACAGGGTACGGCGAGCAGTACTTC
CASSQGGPGTGYGEQYF
>TRBV9|-|TRBJ1-1|TRBD1
TGTGCCAGCAGCGGACCGACAGGGCAGCTTGGCACTGAAGCTTTCTTT
CASSGPTGQLGTEAFF
>TRBV28|-|TRBJ1-2|-
TGTGCCAGCAGTTTCGGACAAGGCCCGCTAGGGGCCGGCTACACCTTC
CASSFGQGPLGAGYTF
>TRBV4-3|-|TRBJ1-4|TRBD1
TGCGCCAGCAGCCCGGGACAGGGTGGAGCAACTAATGAAAAACTGTTTTTT
CASSPGQGGATNEKLFF
>TRBV4-1|-|TRBJ1-6|-
TGCGCCAGCAGCCGGTCGAGGCAGGGGTATTCACCCCTCCACTTT
CASSRSRQGYSPLHF
>TRBV11-1|many|TRBJ1-1|TRBD1
TGTGCCAGCAGCTCCGGGACAGGGCCCCTTGAAGCTTTCTTT
CASSSGTGPLEAFF
>TRBV4-2|-|TRBJ1-5|-
TGTGCCAGCAGCCAAGACAGGAATAGCAATCAGCCCCAGCATTTT
CASSQDRNSNQPQHF
>TRBV9|-|TRBJ2-1|-
TGTGCCAGCAGCGCGAGAGCAGGGGATGAGCAGTTCTTC
CASSARAGDEQFF
>TRBV7-2|-|TRBJ2-3|-
TGTGCCAGCAGCTCGCAGGGTGCCACAGATACGCAGTATTTT
CASSSQGATDTQYF
>TRBV19|-|TRBJ2-7|TRBD2
TGTGCCAGTAGTATAGCTTCGGGGGGAAGCTACGAGCAGTACTTC
CASSIASGGSYEQYF
>TRBV19|-|TRBJ1-2|-
TGTGCCAGTAGCCATGTCGGGGTAGGATATGGCTACACCTTC
CASSHVGVGYGYTF
>TRBV7-2|-|TRBJ2-7|-
TGTGCCAGCATCTCGGGACTCCACCGGGAGCAGTACTTC
CASISGLHREQYF
>TRBV28|-|TRBJ1-6|-
TGTGCCAGCAATGTGAATGAGGGGGTCAGAAATTCACCCCTCCACTTT
CASNVNEGVRNSPLHF
>TRBV4-1|few|TRBJ2-1|-
TGCGCCAGCAGCCAAAAACGGGAGTCGGAGCAGTTCTTC
CASSQKRESEQFF
>TRBV7-2|-|TRBJ2-3|-
TGTGCCAGCAGCCGCCGAAGCCCGGACATAGCTTTGGATACGCAGTATTTT
CASSRRSPDIALDTQYF
>TRBV2|-|TRBJ1-5|-
TGTGCCAGCAGTGAAGCGGGGAGGAGCAATCAGCCCCAGCATTTT
CASSEAGRSNQPQHF
>TRBV6-2/TRBV6-3|-|TRBJ2-1|TRBD2
TGTGCCAGCAGTTACTCCAGACTAGCGGGGCCCTACAATGAGCAGTTCTTC
CASSYSRLAGPYNEQFF
>TRBV7-9|-|TRBJ2-5|-
TGTGCCAGCAGCTTAGCGCCCTCGGTACAAGAGACCCAGTACTTC
CASSLAPSVQETQYF
>TRBV28|-|TRBJ2-7|TRBD2
TGTGCCAGCCACACGACGGCAGGGACTAGCGGCGAGCAGTACTTC
CASHTTAGTSGEQYF
>TRBV9|-|TRBJ1-4|TRBD1
TGTGCCAGCAGGGGACAGGGTGACACTAATGAAAAACTGTTTTTT
CASRGQGDTNEKLFF
>TRBV28|once|TRBJ1-5|-
TGTGCCAGCACCTTGGGGGGAAGCCAGCCCCAGCATTTT
CASTLGGSQPQHF
>TRBV5-4|-|TRBJ1-2|TRBD1
TGTGCCAGCAGCTGGGACAGGGTTGGCTACACCTTC
CASSWDRVGYTF
>TRBV5-1|-|TRBJ1-4|-
TGCGCCAGCAGCCCGAGGGTTTTAGGGGAAAAACTGTTTTTT
CASSPRVLGEKLFF
>TRBV6-6|-|TRBJ2-2|TRBD1
TGTGCCAGCACCGACAGTGGACAGGGCAACACCGGGGAGCTGTTTTTT
CASTDSGQGNTGELFF
>TRBV9|-|TRBJ2-7|TRBD2
TGTGCCAGCAGCGCGCTGGGACTAGCGGGAGGGCCCTCCCTGCAGTACTTC
CASSALGLAGGPSLQYF
>TRBV7-9|-|TRBJ2-3|TRBD1
TGTGCCAGCAGTGGAAGGGGGCTAAATCCAGGTACGCAGTATTTT
CASSGRGLNPGTQYF
>TRBV7-9|-|TRBJ2-5|-
TGTGCCAGCAGCTTAGCAGGGGGGGGCCATAGGGAGACCCAGTACTTC
CASSLAGGGHRETQYF
>TRBV5-1|-|TRBJ1-1|-
TGCGCCAGCAGCTTGGACAGCATGAACACTGAAGCTTTCTTT
CASSLDSMNTEAFF
>TRBV6-5|-|TRBJ2-3|TRBD2
TGTGCCAGCAGTTACGGTACTAGCGGGAGCACAGATACGCAGTATTTT
CASSYGTSGSTDTQYF
>TRBV27|-|TRBJ1-1|-
TGTGCCAGCAGTTTGGGGGGTCGGGTCACTGAAGCTTTCTTT
CASSLGGRVTEAFF
>TRBV2|-|TRBJ2-6|-
TGTGCCAGCGTTTCAGATTACTCTGGGGCCAACGTCCTGACTTTC
CASVSDYSGANVLTF
>TRBV3-1/TRBV3-2|-|TRBJ2-6|-
TGTGCCAGCAGCCAAGATCTCTATGGTACTGGGGCCAACGTCCTGACTTTC
CASSQDLYGTGANVLTF
>TRBV7-3|-|TRBJ1-1|-
TGTGCCAGCAGCTTAAATCCGGACACTGAAGCTTTCTTT
CASSLNPDTEAFF
>TRBV4-3|-|TRBJ2-1|TRBD2
TGCGCCAGCAGCCAAGGCCCGGGACTAGCGGGGAACAATGAGCAGTTCTTC
CASSQGPGLAGNNEQFF
>TRBV4-1|few|TRBJ2-7|TRBD2
TGCGCCAGCAGCCAAGATAGCGGGAGCATGTACGAGCAGTACTTC
CASSQDSGSMYEQYF
>TRBV7-3|once|TRBJ2-2|-
TGTGCCAGCTCGTCCCTAAACACCGGGGAGCTGTTTTTT
CASSSLNTGELFF
>TRBV11-1|-|TRBJ2-1|-
TGTGCCAGCAGCTTAGCCATTAAACGAGACAATGAGCAGTTCTTC
CASSLAIKRDNEQFF
>TRBV19|-|TRBJ1-2|-
TGTGCCAGTAGTCGGGGGGCCGGAGAGAGTGGCTACACCTTC
CASSRGAGESGYTF
>TRBV6-2/TRBV6-3|-|TRBJ2-1|TRBD1
TGTGCCAGCAGTAACTACCGGGACAGGTCCAATGAGCAGTTCTTC
CASSNYRDRSNEQFF
>TRBV7-8|-|TRBJ1-5|TRBD1
TGTGCCAGCAGCTTAAGGCGACAGGGTCTCAATCAGCCCCAGCATTTT
CASSLRRQGLNQPQHF
>TRBV7-9|once|TRBJ1-4|-
TGTGCCAGCAGCTTATCCGCAACTAATGAAAAACTGTTTTTT
CASSLSATNEKLFF
>TRBV27|-|TRBJ1-2|-
TGTGCCAGCACCCAGGGACAAAACTATGGCTACACCTTC
CASTQGQNYGYTF
>TRBV18|-|TRBJ1-1|-
TGTGCCAGCTCACCACCCTTGCGGAACACTGAAGCTTTCTTT
CASSPPLRNTEAFF
>TRBV4-3|-|TRBJ1-2|-
TGCGCCAGCAGCCAAGATCGCGCAGGGTACTATGGCTACACCTTC
CASSQDRAGYYGYTF
>TRBV12-5|-|TRBJ2-3|-
TGTGCTAGTGAGGCGGCCCCCTACACAGATACGCAGTATTTT
CASEAAPYTDTQYF
>TRBV29-1|-|TRBJ2-1|-
TGCAGCGTTACCTCTAATGTATACAATGAGCAGTTCTTC
CSVTSNVYNEQFF